These 13 T cell receptor beta chains originate from one sample sequenced in a study of early T cells in non-severe SARS-CoV-2 infection. Using its own MiXCR run on the 5' RACE reads, TCRdb lists one record per CDR3 protein. In the table there are fewer than 100,000 distinct CDR3 sequences, about 15% of which are singletons. The source material was whole blood. These receptor sequences come from an adult who was a healthcare worker with PCR-confirmed SARS-CoV-2 infection or an uninfected control (not recorded which).

V and J are TRBV3-1 and TRBJ1-2; D might be TRBD1 (5 bases). Germline CDR1 and CDR2: LGHDT and YNNKEL (reference sequence). The V gene lost 1 base and the J gene lost 5 bases, with 14 bases spanning the gap. CDR3 size: 15 residues. The CDR3 loop reads CASSQVATPGYGYTF. DNA for the CDR3: TGTGCCAGCAGCCAAGTTGCTACCCCAGGGTATGGCTACACCTTC.

There are a few counts of this clonotype. The gene calls are TRBV5-1 and TRBJ2-3; D unclear. CDR1 is SGHRS and CDR2 is YFSETQ in the germline V gene. V gave up 3 bases and J gave up 2 bases, with 4 bases separating them. This CDR3 comprises 12 residues. The CDR3 nucleotides read TGCGCCAGCAGCTCCGCCACAGATACGCAGTATTTT. It encodes CASSSATDTQYF.

The chain joins TRBV7-8 to TRBJ2-7; the D is unclear. The ends were cut back, 4 bases at V and 2 bases at J, with 21 bases in the middle. CDR3 size: 17 residues. The V gene's germline CDR1 is SGHVS and CDR2 FQNEAQ. The CDR3 bases are TGTGCCAGCAGCTCCAGAGCCCTCGGATTGATTACCTACGAGCAGTACTTC. It encodes CASSSRALGLITYEQYF.

This clonotype was seen repeatedly, ten times or more. The chain recombines TRBV14 with TRBJ1-2, with a tentative D call TRBD1 (6 bases). CDR1 and CDR2 (germline): SGHDN, FVKESK. With 1 base removed from V and 3 bases from J, the gap between germline ends came to 15 bases. CDR3 length: 16 amino acids. In DNA form, the CDR3 reads TGTGCCAGCAGCCAAGTTTTCCAGGGGCGGGACTATGGCTACACCTTC. Protein product: CASSQVFQGRDYGYTF.

This clonotype was seen a handful of times. The chain employs TRBV18 and TRBJ1-1, with D hard to call. Per germline, CDR1 KGHSH and CDR2 LQKENI. CDR3 length: 13 amino acids. Trimming shortened V by 4 bases and J by 3 bases, and 9 bases separated the two germline ends. CDR3 region: CASSQRADTEAFF. DNA of the CDR3: TGTGCCAGCTCACAGAGGGCCGACACTGAAGCTTTCTTT.

This sequence joins TRBV7-2 and TRBJ1-1, with TRBD1 identical over 8 bases. After removal of 2 bases from V and 2 bases from J, the junction contained 1 base not matched to a gene. CDR1 and CDR2 (germline): SGHTA, FQGNSA. The CDR3 spans 14 residues. The CDR3 sequence is CTSSLQGANTEAFF. CDR3 in DNA: TGTACCAGCAGCTTACAGGGGGCCAACACTGAAGCTTTCTTT. The entire variable domain, with the rest obtained from reference TRBV7-2 and TRBJ1-1, is as follows: GAGVSQSPSNKVTEKGKDVELRCDPISGHTALYWYRQSLGQGLEFLIYFQGNSAPDKSGLPSDRFSAERTGGSVSTLTIQRTQQEDSAVYLCTSSLQGANTEAFFGQGTRLTVV.

This rearrangement joins TRBV5-1 to TRBJ2-1; D is possibly TRBD2 (5 bases). The CDR3 is made up of 12 amino acids. CDR1 and CDR2 from the germline V gene are SGHRS and YFSETQ. The V and J ends lost 4 bases and 7 bases respectively, with 9 bases between them. CDR3 region: CASSISDNEQFF. The CDR3 DNA reads TGCGCCAGCAGCATTAGCGATAATGAGCAGTTCTTC.

The rearrangement links TRBV11-2 to TRBJ1-2, with D perhaps matching TRBD1 (6 bases). The germline V and J ends were trimmed by 2 bases and 3 bases, with 10 bases remaining between them. CDR3 length: 14 residues. CDR1 and CDR2 (germline): SGHAT, FQNNGV. CDR3 in DNA: TGTGCCAGCAGCTTACAGGGGCCAGACTATGGCTACACCTTC. Translating it yields CASSLQGPDYGYTF.

This clonotype occurred a few times. This chain links TRBV5-1 with TRBJ1-6, with no clear D. Trimming pared 0 bases from V and 5 bases from J, leaving 9 bases between. The CDR3 is 15 residues long. Germline V gene lookup returns CDR1 SGHRS and CDR2 YFSETQ. CDR3 residues: CASSLGSGDNSPLHF. CDR3 bases: TGCGCCAGCAGCTTGGGGTCGGGAGATAATTCACCCCTCCACTTT. Variable domain in full (rest from reference TRBV5-1 and TRBJ1-6): KAGVTQTPRYLIKTRGQQVTLSCSPISGHRSVSWYQQTPGQGLQFLFEYFSETQRNKGNFPGRFSGRQFSNSRSEMNVSTLELGDSALYLCASSLGSGDNSPLHFGNGTRLTVT.

The gene calls are TRBV9 and TRBJ2-7, with 9 bases matching TRBD1. This CDR3 is built from 13 residues. The germline gives CDR1 SGDLS, CDR2 YYNGEE. V dropped 4 bases and J dropped 3; count of bases not matched to a gene: 2. CDR3 coding DNA: TGTGCCAGCAGCCCGGGACAGGGCTACGAGCAGTACTTC. It yields the protein CASSPGQGYEQYF. The variable domain in full, with the rest retrieved from reference TRBV9 and TRBJ2-7, is DSGVTQTPKHLITATGQRVTLRCSPRSGDLSVYWYQQSLDQGLQFLIQYYNGEERAKGNILERFSAQQFPDLHSELNLSSLELGDSALYFCASSPGQGYEQYFGPGTRLTVT.

The genes are TRBV9 and TRBJ2-1; tentative D call: TRBD2 (6 bases). Germline V gives CDR1 SGDLS, CDR2 YYNGEE. This CDR3 has 17 residues. Trimming removed 0 bases at V and 0 bases at J, with 13 bases between. CDR3 nucleotides: TGTGCCAGCAGCGTAGCGGGAGCCCTGAGCTCCTACAATGAGCAGTTCTTC. It encodes CASSVAGALSSYNEQFF.

A few counts support this clonotype. V is TRBV11-2 and J is TRBJ2-7; 11 bases match TRBD1. V was clipped by 5 bases and J by 5 bases; unmatched bases: 5. Germline CDR1 SGHAT, CDR2 FQNNGV. CDR3 length equals 14 residues. The chain's CDR3 is CASSPGTGGDEQYF. CDR3 sequence (DNA): TGTGCCAGCAGCCCCGGGACAGGGGGTGACGAGCAGTACTTC.

V is TRBV4-1 and J is TRBJ2-5; unclear D gene. The CDR3 loop spans 15 amino acids. CDR1 and CDR2 (germline): MGHRA, YSYEKL. V lost 5 bases, J lost 1 base, and 14 bases lay in between. The CDR3 protein is CASSKLDRFQETQYF. The CDR3 region has the DNA TGCGCCAGCAGCAAACTGGACCGATTCCAAGAGACCCAGTACTTC.